This record covers a single TCR beta chain. TCRdb's copy holds only in-frame clones and misses some; the assay was immunoSEQ multiplex PCR. There are some 340,000 clones in the sample; approximately 89% occur only once, and about 5.2% lies in the top ten. Participants were aged 18 to 89 years from approximately 23 US areas. Clinical histories supplied by participants themselves formed the basis of cohort assignment. Recovered status in Cohort 3 required two negative PCRs, clearance, or symptom resolution. The entry originates in a study of blood T cell repertoires in COVID-19. Study-wide context: Some COVID-19 samples were acute and others convalescent; all came from the United States, Italy and Spain.

Germline V gene data show CDR1 as SGHRS and CDR2 as YFSETQ. The CDR3 runs to 14 residues. Deletions cut 1 base from V and 8 bases from J, with 15 bases between. The sequencing input was PBMCs or T cells enriched from blood (not recorded which). The sequence came from a woman younger than 45 who had recovered from COVID-19. The chain is built from TRBV5-1 and TRBJ1-2; D uncertain. The CDR3 is CASSLQIDVEGYTF. In nucleotides, the CDR3 is TGCGCCAGCAGCTTGCAAATCGACGTGGAGGGCTACACCTTC.